The 5 T cell receptor beta chains listed next were all sequenced from one sample in a study of blood T cell repertoires in COVID-19. Sequenced by immunoSEQ multiplex PCR; TCRdb stores in-frame clones only, minus some. The repertoire has fewer than 350,000 clones, approximately 91% of them found once; the top ten carry roughly 5.3%. The specimen sequenced was PBMCs or T cells enriched from blood (not recorded which). Source of these receptors: a man aged 60-69 years who had recovered from COVID-19.

This clone was seen just once. V is TRBV5-6 and J is TRBJ2-5; D remains ambiguous. The CDR3 consists of 14 residues. Germline CDR1 reads SGHDT; CDR2 reads YYEEEE. The ends were cut back, 1 base at V and 0 bases at J, with 7 bases in the middle. The DNA of the CDR3 is TGTGCCAGCAGCTTGAATAGCCACCAAGAGACCCAGTACTTC. The encoded protein is CASSLNSHQETQYF.

The V and J genes are TRBV5-1 and TRBJ2-7, with TRBD2 matching over 10 bases. V shed 2 bases and J 0 bases; nucleotides not matched to a gene: 5. The CDR3 covers 16 residues. CDR1 and CDR2 from the germline V gene are SGHRS and YFSETQ. CDR3 coding DNA: TGCGCCAGCAGCTTCCCCGCTAGCGGGAGCTCCTACGAGCAGTACTTC. Translation gives CASSFPASGSSYEQYF.

The chain links TRBV5-1 to TRBJ2-7, with 10 positions matching TRBD1. The CDR3 spans 16 residues. Germline assignment: CDR1 SGHRS and CDR2 YFSETQ. The V gene end was trimmed by 4 bases and the J gene end by 4 bases; junction bases not matched to a gene: 11. The CDR3 sequence is CASSLPRQGAQYEQYF. For the CDR3, the DNA is TGCGCCAGCAGCCTACCCAGACAGGGGGCGCAGTACGAGCAGTACTTC.

This clone was recorded only once. J is TRBJ1-1 and V is TRBV2; 9 bases fit TRBD1. Germline lookup yields CDR1 SNHLY and CDR2 FYNNEI. The CDR3 totals 13 residues. Trimming removed 6 bases from V and 1 base from J; junction bases left unmatched: 0. Here the CDR3 reads CASRGQGNTEAFF. CDR3 DNA: TGTGCCAGCAGGGGACAGGGGAACACTGAAGCTTTCTTT.

The gene calls are TRBV11-2 and TRBJ2-3; TRBD2 aligns across 13 bases. The CDR3 contains 16 residues. V lost 3 bases and J lost 4; bases outside the gene matches: 4. Per the germline V gene, CDR1 is SGHAT and CDR2 is FQNNGV. CDR3: CASSFSLAGGPDTQYF. In nucleotides, the CDR3 is TGTGCCAGCAGCTTCTCACTAGCGGGAGGGCCAGATACGCAGTATTTT.